Presented here are 4 T cell receptor beta chains from one specimen sequenced in a study of T cells after yellow fever vaccination (dated by TCRdb to the late 2010s). In the paper's terms, the treatment or condition label means: live attenuated yellow fever vaccine strain. To prepare the library, 5' RACE was applied. TCRdb records Illumina HiSeq 2500 as the sequencer. The raw public reads went through TCRdb reprocessing: fastp at Q25, MiXCR clone calling, in-frame beta chains kept. Rows merge per CDR3 protein into single entries with the most common DNA and genes. The sample table holds more than 350,000 distinct CDR3 sequences, of which about 9.9% were seen once. The top ten clonotypes cover roughly 18% of the sample. The material sequenced was PBMCs, taken on the day of the first yellow fever vaccination. The source is a young man who received the YFV17D yellow fever vaccine.

Only a few counts were recorded for this clonotype. V gene TRBV7-6 combines with J gene TRBJ1-6; D gene uncertain. CDR3 length: 19 amino acids. V was pared by 1 base and J by 11 bases, with 27 bases between. The germline CDR1 and CDR2 sequences are SGHVS and FNYEAQ. The CDR3 spells CASSLEAGRVEVRGAPLHF. The CDR3 coding sequence is TGTGCCAGCAGCTTAGAAGCGGGCAGAGTGGAGGTTCGTGGCGCACCCCTCCACTTT. Together with reference TRBV7-6 and TRBJ1-6, the CDR3 gives the full variable domain: GAGVSQSPRYKVTKRGQDVALRCDPISGHVSLYWYRQALGQGPEFLTYFNYEAQQDKSGLPNDRFSAERPEGSISTLTIQRTEQRDSAMYRCASSLEAGRVEVRGAPLHFGNGTRLTVT.

V gene TRBV27 combines with J gene TRBJ1-4, with 7 bases that match TRBD1. Germline-derived CDR1 and CDR2 are MNHEY and SMNVEV (reference sequence). With V trimmed by 0 bases and J by 8 bases, 18 bases remained unmatched. The CDR3 loop spans 19 amino acids. In nucleotides, the CDR3 is TGTGCCAGCAGTTTATCCCTCGGGACAGTAAAACCTGCAGACGAAAAACTGTTTTTT. It is translated as CASSLSLGTVKPADEKLFF.

This clonotype was recorded a few times. This chain connects TRBV20-1 to TRBJ2-5, with 13 bases aligning to TRBD2. The germline V gene encodes CDR1 DFQATT and CDR2 SNEGSKA (reference sequence). CDR3 size: 13 residues. V was pared by 6 bases and J by 8 bases, with 6 bases of the junction left unmatched. The CDR3 DNA reads TGCAGTGCCCCCACTAGCGGGGGGGCTACCCAGTACTTC. Translating gives CSAPTSGGATQYF.

About this clonotype itself: At one end the junction does not follow the germline gene, possibly because of a read error. The chain links TRBV20-1 to TRBJ2-2; tentative D call: TRBD1 (6 bases). The length of the CDR3 is 15 residues. From germline, CDR1 is DFQATT and CDR2 SNEGSKA (reference sequence). This CDR3 is CSARVGAQGTGEQFF. The CDR3 nucleotides read TGCAGTGCTAGAGTCGGAGCACAGGGAACCGGGGAGCAGTTTTTT.